This T cell receptor (beta chain) derives from a study of Ad26.COV2.S vaccination and SARS-CoV-2 variants. Study context: Once or twice, 56 days apart, Ad26.COV2.S was delivered intramuscularly.

Data came from immunoSEQ multiplex PCR; TCRdb stores just in-frame clones and leaves some out. The sample includes about 680,000 clones, about 90% of them seen just once. Stated treatment: around 19 received Ad26.COV2.S at low or high dose, single or two shots; several received placebo; per-sample allocation not given. The study sampled participants on day 63 after the first vaccine or placebo injection. This sample comprised peripheral blood, obtained in a trial of Ad26.COV2.S vaccine versus placebo. This receptor was obtained from a person between 18 and 60 years old who received the Ad26.COV2.S COVID-19 vaccine or a placebo.

The CDR3 region has the DNA TGTGCAAGTCGCCCCCCTCTCCCCCGGGCTGGTGGAAACACCATATATTTT. It translates to CASRPPLPRAGGNTIYF. This chain uses TRBV12-2 with TRBJ1-3. TRBV12-2 is described as a pseudogene. The CDR3 sequence is 17 residues long.